This T cell receptor beta chain comes out of a study of cytomegalovirus exposure and HLA in healthy donors. General observations from the study: Associated with cytomegalovirus, according to the listing, were some 180 TCR beta chains. An assumption of roughly uniform sequencing depth across donors underlay the presence/absence analyses. Clonal expansion was found to be greater in HLA-associated TCR beta chains than in equally common others in a later analysis.

Comments on this clone: Its antigen is unknown.

A multiplex PCR was run with 60 Vbeta primers and 13 Jbeta primers. In the study's own analysis: Unique TCR beta chains totaled some 81 million in a later count, with roughly 10 million of them shared. Profiling relied on immunoSEQ multiplex PCR, and the TCRdb table lists in-frame clones only, not all of them. V, J and clone size were drawn from that table, and D and trimming were deduced from the DNA. In the table there are some 90,000 clones, approximately 79% of which are singletons. CDR1 is SGHRS and CDR2 is YFSETQ in the germline V gene. The ends lost 4 bases at V and 4 bases at J; junction bases unmatched: 9. The CDR3 sequence is 16 residues long.

The sample taken for sequencing was PBMCs. This rearrangement joins TRBV5-1 to TRBJ1-2; 11 nucleotides match TRBD1. The clonotype was recovered from a man under 40 in good health and CMV-seronegative. CDR3 sequence reads: CASSLGTGGALYGYTF. The CDR3 nucleotides read TGCGCCAGCAGCCTCGGGACAGGGGGAGCCCTCTATGGCTACACCTTC.